These 6 T cell receptor beta chains were sequenced from one sample in a study of OX40 agonist ivuxolimab in advanced cancers. Sequenced by immunoSEQ multiplex PCR; TCRdb stores in-frame clones only, minus some. The sample carries 50,000 to 75,000 clones, 83% recorded once. Sequenced here: CD4+ or CD8+ T cells sorted from blood, sampled in a trial of the OX40 agonist ivuxolimab. These receptors came from an adult with an advanced solid tumor such as melanoma, head and neck, liver or kidney cancer.

This rearrangement joins TRBV11-3 to TRBJ1-2, with no clear D. With 4 bases removed from V and 6 bases from J, the gap between germline ends came to 9 bases. The germline V gene encodes CDR1 SGHNT and CDR2 YENEEA. This CDR3 is 12 amino acids long. Here the CDR3 DNA reads TGTGCCAGCAGCTACCAGGAAAATGGCTACACCTTC. Its protein is CASSYQENGYTF. The complete variable domain, with remaining parts taken from reference TRBV11-3 and TRBJ1-2, reads EAGVVQSPRYKIIEKKQPVAFWCNPISGHNTLYWYLQNLGQGPELLIRYENEEAVDDSQLPKDRFSAERLKGVDSTLKIQPAELGDSAVYLCASSYQENGYTFGSGTRLTVV.

This clone appeared a few times. The chain has TRBV28 and TRBJ1-5, with 7 positions matching TRBD1. Germline CDR1 and CDR2: MDHEN and SYDVKM. Losses at the gene ends were 6 bases for V and 1 base for J; bases not matched to a gene: 15. The CDR3 consists of 18 residues. Written as DNA, the CDR3 is TGTGCCAGCAGCCAGCCCGGGACAGTCACGACAAGCAATCAGCCCCAGCATTTT. This codes for CASSQPGTVTTSNQPQHF.

In this sample, this clone turned up once. The chain has TRBV5-6 and TRBJ2-3; 11 bases are a match to TRBD2. In germline, CDR1 is SGHDT, CDR2 YYEEEE. The CDR3 consists of 17 residues. The V segment lost 0 bases and the J segment 5 bases; nucleotides outside the gene matches: 8. As DNA, the CDR3 is TGTGCCAGCAGCTTGGTTAGCGGGGGGGCCTTAGGAGATACGCAGTATTTT. Its translation: CASSLVSGGALGDTQYF.

This clone was seen only once. The chain couples TRBV18 to TRBJ1-5; D is ambiguous. V was trimmed by 5 bases and J by 1 base, leaving 9 bases between them. This CDR3 is built from 14 residues. Germline-derived CDR1 and CDR2 are KGHSH and LQKENI. The CDR3 DNA reads TGTGCCAGCTCATTAGAATGGAGCAATCAGCCCCAGCATTTT. Translation: CASSLEWSNQPQHF.

The chain combines TRBV11-3 with TRBJ2-7; D is undetermined. V gave up 5 bases and J gave up 2 bases, with 4 bases separating them. The CDR3 loop spans 11 amino acids. CDR1 and CDR2 (germline): SGHNT, YENEEA. The CDR3 reads CASSRTYEQYF. Written as DNA, the CDR3 is TGTGCCAGCAGCCGTACCTACGAGCAGTACTTC.

J is TRBJ1-5 and V is TRBV4-1, with D uncertain. Germline V lookup: CDR1 MGHRA, CDR2 YSYEKL. V shed 1 base and J shed 0 bases, with 10 bases lying between them. The CDR3 consists of 16 residues. The DNA for the CDR3 is TGCGCCAGCAGCCAAGTAGTGTCTGTTAGCAATCAGCCCCAGCATTTT. Amino acid sequence: CASSQVVSVSNQPQHF.